This T cell receptor beta chain was captured in a study of cytomegalovirus exposure and HLA in healthy donors. V lost 4 bases, J lost 1 base, and 19 bases lay in between. Germline lookup yields CDR1 MDHEN and CDR2 SYDVKM. The CDR3 spans 17 residues. This clone was counted only a few times. What it binds is unknown. Findings and caveats of the study: Presence/absence analyses supposed approximately even sequencing depth among donors.

13 Jbeta primers and 60 Vbeta primers were used for the PCR. As processed by the authors: Later, roughly 77 million unique TCR beta chains were counted in an analysis, and approximately 10 million of them were shared. Sequenced by immunoSEQ multiplex PCR; TCRdb stores in-frame clones only, minus some. The D gene and trimming were derived from the DNA, and the V and J assignments and clone size from that table. This table has approximately 79,000 clones, about three quarters appearing once. The material sequenced was PBMCs. V is TRBV28 and J is TRBJ1-2; D gene ambiguous. The clonotype comes from a boy younger than 18 in good health and CMV-seronegative. CDR3 DNA: TGTGCCAGCAGTTCCTCATCAGCATTGGACTATAACTATGGCTACACCTTC. It specifies CASSSSSALDYNYGYTF.